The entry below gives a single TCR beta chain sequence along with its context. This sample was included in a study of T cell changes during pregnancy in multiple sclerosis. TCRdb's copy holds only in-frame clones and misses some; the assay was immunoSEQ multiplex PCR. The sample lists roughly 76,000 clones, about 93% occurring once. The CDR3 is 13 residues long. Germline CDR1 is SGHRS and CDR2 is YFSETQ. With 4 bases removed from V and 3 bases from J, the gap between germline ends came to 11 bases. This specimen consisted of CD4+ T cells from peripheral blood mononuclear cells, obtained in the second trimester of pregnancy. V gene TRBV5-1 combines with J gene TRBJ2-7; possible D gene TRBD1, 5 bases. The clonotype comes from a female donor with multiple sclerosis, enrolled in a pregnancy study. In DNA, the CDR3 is TGCGCCAGCAGCAGGACAAGCCACTACGAGCAGTACTTC. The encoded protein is CASSRTSHYEQYF.